The clone carrying this T cell receptor beta chain was seen at least ten times. Its target is unknown. The data originate from a study of beta chain features in type 1 diabetes. Study observations and caveats: Within the patient group, naive, central memory and Treg TCRB repertoires appeared more similar to each other than within healthy donors. A moderate, significant TCRB CDR3 shortening appeared in type 1 diabetes across four CD4+ subsets.

Sequencing targeted expressed TCRB transcripts, as all isolated RNA had been reverse transcribed. Assay used: immunoSEQ multiplex PCR; TCRdb lists only in-frame clones, some missing. The repertoire holds some 350,000 clones, with over 9% as singletons. This receptor was identified in a man aged 25-45 years with type 1 diabetes. Sample: central memory CD4+ T cells from blood.

The CDR3 bases are TGTGCCAGCAAGGTGGGGGGTGGTAGTGGGGAGCAGTTCTTC. This encodes CASKVGGGSGEQFF. The rearrangement joins TRBV28 to TRBJ2-1; perhaps TRBD2 as D (6 bases). Germline V gene data show CDR1 as MDHEN and CDR2 as SYDVKM. Trimming took off 7 bases at V and 10 bases at J, with 20 bases between the two ends. This CDR3 has 14 residues.